This T cell receptor (beta chain) was obtained from a study of long-term antiretroviral therapy in people with HIV. In the study overall: About a decade before 2015, the earliest samples were taken when ART was typically delayed.

They ran version v3.0 of the immunoSEQ assay at survey level. Sequencing used immunoSEQ multiplex PCR; TCRdb keeps in-frame clones, though not all of them. In the table there are tens of thousands of clones, nearly 90% of which are singletons. General study points: Clones expanded before ART dominated the repertoire at all time points. Blood, drawn from about 2004 to 2018, may reflect older ART regimens.

On this clone itself: The antigen remains undetermined.

Germline V gene lookup returns CDR1 MDHEN and CDR2 SYDVKM. The CDR3 length is 16 residues. V dropped 5 bases and J dropped 5; count of bases not matched to a gene: 10. Every donor contributed at least one pre-ART and at least two post-ART PBMC samples. The TCR was taken from a man in his sixties with HIV. The sample was unsorted PBMCs, taken 0.6 years after starting antiretroviral therapy. J is TRBJ1-4 and V is TRBV28, with 8 nucleotides matching TRBD1. CDR3 protein: CASSLTGQGGNEKLFF. In nucleotides, the CDR3 is TGTGCCAGCAGTCTTACCGGACAGGGCGGAAATGAAAAACTGTTTTTT. Full variable domain (outside the CDR3, taken from reference TRBV28 and TRBJ1-4): DVKVTQSSRYLVKRTGEKVFLECVQDMDHENMFWYRQDPGLGLRLIYFSYDVKMKEKGDIPEGYSVSREKKERFSLILESASTNQTSMYLCASSLTGQGGNEKLFFGSGTQLSVL.